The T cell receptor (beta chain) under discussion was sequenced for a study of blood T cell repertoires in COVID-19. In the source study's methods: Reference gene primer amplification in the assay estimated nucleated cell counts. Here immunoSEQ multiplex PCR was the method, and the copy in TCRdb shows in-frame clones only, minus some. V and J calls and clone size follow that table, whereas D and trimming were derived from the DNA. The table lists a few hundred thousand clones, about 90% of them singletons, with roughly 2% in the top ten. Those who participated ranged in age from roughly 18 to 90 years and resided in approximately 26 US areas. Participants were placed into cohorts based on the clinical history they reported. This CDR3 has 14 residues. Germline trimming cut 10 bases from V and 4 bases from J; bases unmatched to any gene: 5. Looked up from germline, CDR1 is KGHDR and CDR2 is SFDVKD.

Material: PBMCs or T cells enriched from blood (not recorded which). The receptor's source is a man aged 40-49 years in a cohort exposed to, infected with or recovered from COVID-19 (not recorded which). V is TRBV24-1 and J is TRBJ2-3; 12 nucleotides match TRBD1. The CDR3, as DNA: TGTGCCACGGGACAGGGGGCGCGGTCAGATACGCAGTATTTT. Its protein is CATGQGARSDTQYF.